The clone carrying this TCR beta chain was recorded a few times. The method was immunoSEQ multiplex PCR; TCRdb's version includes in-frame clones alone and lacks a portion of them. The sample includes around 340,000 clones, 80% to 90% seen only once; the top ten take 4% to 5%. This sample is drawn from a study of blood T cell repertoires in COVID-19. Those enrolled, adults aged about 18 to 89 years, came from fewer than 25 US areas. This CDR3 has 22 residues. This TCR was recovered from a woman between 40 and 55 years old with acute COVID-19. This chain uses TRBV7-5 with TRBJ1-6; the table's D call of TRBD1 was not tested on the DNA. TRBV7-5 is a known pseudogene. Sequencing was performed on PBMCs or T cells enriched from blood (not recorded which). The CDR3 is CARSLGAQEGQFDWDYNSPLHF. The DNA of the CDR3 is TGTGCCAGAAGCTTAGGGGCGCAGGAGGGACAGTTCGACTGGGACTATAATTCACCCCTCCACTTT.